This T cell receptor beta chain was documented in a study of blood T cell repertoires in COVID-19. Study details: Collection of acute and convalescent COVID-19 samples took place in the United States, Italy and Spain. T cells, B-cell-depleted T cells, or PBMCs provided the cDNA or gDNA that served as material.

V lost 6 bases, J lost 1 base, and 6 bases lay in between. CDR3 size: 13 residues. Original methodology: By means of reference gene primer amplification, nucleated cell counts were estimated. Produced via immunoSEQ multiplex PCR; TCRdb's table is partial and in-frame only. V and J calls and clone size come straight from that table; D and trimming were deduced from the DNA. The sample holds 150,000 to 200,000 clones; around four fifths are singletons and the top ten take 6.5%. The V gene is TRBV12-3 or TRBV12-4, the J gene TRBJ2-2; unclear D gene. What was sequenced was peripheral blood. This clonotype was sampled from a man aged 65 to 79 with active or convalescent COVID-19. CDR3 region: CASRLLNTGELFF. For the CDR3, the DNA is TGTGCCAGCAGGCTACTGAACACCGGGGAGCTGTTTTTT.